This T cell receptor (beta chain) is from a study of cytomegalovirus exposure and HLA in healthy donors. Both 60 Vbeta primers and 13 Jbeta primers went into the PCR. Produced via immunoSEQ multiplex PCR; TCRdb's table is partial and in-frame only. This table has about 130,000 clones, about 73% appearing once. Study-wide results and limits: A later analysis associated 16,951 TCR beta sequences with HLA alleles at a 0.05 false discovery rate. Reported results showed that the classifier diagnosed cytomegalovirus status with high specificity and sensitivity. An analysis that came later showed most CMV-associated TCR beta chains appearing HLA-restricted.

Details on this clone: The antigen remains undetermined.

The origin of this receptor is a woman aged 50 to 60 in good health and CMV-seropositive. The specimen sequenced was PBMCs.

CDR3 bases: TGTGCCAGCAGCCCCGGGACAACTAGCAATCAGCCCCAGCATTTT. Amino acids: CASSPGTTSNQPQHF. The J gene is TRBJ1-5, the V gene TRBV6-1; D is possibly TRBD1 (6 bases). Looked up from germline, CDR1 is MNHNS and CDR2 is SASEGT. This CDR3 has 15 residues. Trimming shortened V by 6 bases and J by 0 bases, and 12 bases separated the two germline ends.